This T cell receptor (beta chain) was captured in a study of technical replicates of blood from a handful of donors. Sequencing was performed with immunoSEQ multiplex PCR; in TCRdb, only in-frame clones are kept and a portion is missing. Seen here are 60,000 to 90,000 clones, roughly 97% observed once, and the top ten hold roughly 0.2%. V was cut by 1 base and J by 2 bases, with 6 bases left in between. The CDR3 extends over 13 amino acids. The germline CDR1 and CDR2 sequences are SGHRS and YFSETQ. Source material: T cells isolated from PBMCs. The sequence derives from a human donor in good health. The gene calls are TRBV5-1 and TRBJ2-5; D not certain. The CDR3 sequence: CASSLPRQETQYF. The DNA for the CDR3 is TGCGCCAGCAGCTTGCCGCGACAAGAGACCCAGTACTTC.